The 22 T cell receptor beta chains below were found in one sample sequenced in a study of blood T cell repertoires in COVID-19. Assay: immunoSEQ multiplex PCR; the TCRdb copy retains only in-frame clones and omits some. The table records 140,000 to 150,000 clones, over 75% of them present only once. The sample comprised PBMCs or T cells enriched from blood (not recorded which). Receptors originate from a woman aged 25 to 39 with acute COVID-19.

This clone was counted only a few times. The CDR3 region has the DNA TGTGCCAGCAGTACCCCGGGAGGCTCCTCCTACGAGCAGTACTTC. Translating it yields CASSTPGGSSYEQYF. The gene calls are TRBV27 and TRBJ2-7; 7 bases align to TRBD2. Trimming at V came to 5 bases and at J to 0 bases, leaving 7 bases not matched to a gene. The CDR3 is made up of 15 amino acids. CDR1 and CDR2 from the germline V gene are MNHEY and SMNVEV (reference sequence).

The chain carries TRBV5-1 and TRBJ2-5, with D unresolved. V shed 4 bases and J shed 2 bases, with 3 bases lying between them. Germline CDR1 and CDR2: SGHRS and YFSETQ. The CDR3 is 11 amino acids. CDR3: CASSRQETQYF. The CDR3 nucleotides are TGCGCCAGCAGCCGTCAAGAGACCCAGTACTTC.

The chain couples TRBV29-1 to TRBJ2-7, with 7 bases lining up with TRBD2. Germline values: CDR1 SQVTM, CDR2 ANQGSEA. V was pared by 2 bases and J by 3 bases, with 4 bases of the junction left unmatched. This CDR3 contains 13 residues. The CDR3 is CSVEWPSGYEQYF. Here the CDR3 DNA reads TGCAGCGTTGAATGGCCTAGCGGCTACGAGCAGTACTTC.

This chain connects TRBV4-3 to TRBJ1-4; tentative D call: TRBD1 (5 bases). Looked up from germline, CDR1 is LGHNA and CDR2 is YSLEER. The CDR3 covers 15 residues. V was pared by 4 bases and J by 4 bases, with 13 bases between. CDR3: CASSRLTESNEKLFF. The CDR3 DNA reads as TGCGCCAGCAGCCGCCTGACAGAGAGTAATGAAAAACTGTTTTTT.

The V and J genes are TRBV7-6 and TRBJ2-1; 14 bases agree with TRBD2. V was pared by 8 bases and J by 9 bases, with 15 bases of the junction left unmatched. The CDR3 sequence is 17 residues long. Germline-derived CDR1 and CDR2 are SGHVS and FNYEAQ. As DNA, the CDR3 is TGTGCCAGCCGCCAGGGACTAGCGGGAGCGTCCCCTGGTGAGCAGTTCTTC. Protein product: CASRQGLAGASPGEQFF.

The chain recombines TRBV19 with TRBJ2-3, with 8 nucleotides matching TRBD2. Germline V gene sequence: CDR1 LNHDA, CDR2 SQIVND (reference sequence). V shed 6 bases and J 3 bases; nucleotides not matched to a gene: 8. This CDR3 contains 15 residues. The CDR3 loop reads CASSSTGGQTDTQYF. CDR3 sequence (DNA): TGTGCCAGTAGCTCAACGGGAGGGCAAACAGATACGCAGTATTTT.

This chain links TRBV7-2 with TRBJ1-2, with 7 positions matching TRBD1. This CDR3 spans 14 amino acids. Germline V gene lookup returns CDR1 SGHTA and CDR2 FQGNSA. Trimming cost V 1 base and J 5 bases; bases outside gene matches: 4. The CDR3 nucleotides read TGTGCCAGCAGCTTAGGTGGGACAGTGTATGGCTACACCTTC. Amino acid sequence: CASSLGGTVYGYTF.

This chain joins TRBV11-2 and TRBJ2-3, with TRBD2 matching 7 bases. CDR3 length: 16 residues. Germline CDR1 SGHAT, CDR2 FQNNGV. J lost 2 bases, V lost 9 bases, and 14 bases had no gene match. CDR3 bases: TGTGCCAGTTCCCTCTGGGCTAGCGGAACCACAGATACGCAGTATTTT. Encoded protein: CASSLWASGTTDTQYF. Filled out from reference TRBV11-2 and TRBJ2-3, the complete variable domain reads EAGVAQSPRYKIIEKRQSVAFWCNPISGHATLYWYQQILGQGPKLLIQFQNNGVVDDSQLPKDRFSAERLKGVDSTLKIQPAKLEDSAVYLCASSLWASGTTDTQYFGPGTRLTVL.

The chain uses TRBV18 and TRBJ2-1, with 8 bases identical to TRBD1. CDR3 length: 15 amino acids. V lost 3 bases to trimming and J lost 3 bases; unmatched junction nucleotides: 4. Germline V gene data show CDR1 as KGHSH and CDR2 as LQKENI. This chain's CDR3 is CASSPTGVVYNEQFF. CDR3 nucleotide sequence: TGTGCCAGCTCACCGACAGGGGTCGTCTACAATGAGCAGTTCTTC.

The genes are TRBV28 and TRBJ1-6, with no clear D. V was cut by 2 bases and J by 7 bases, with 12 bases left in between. Germline V gives CDR1 MDHEN, CDR2 SYDVKM. The CDR3 covers 15 residues. CDR3 DNA sequence: TGTGCCAGCAGTTTAGAGGGCCTTGCGAATTCACCCCTCCACTTT. The encoded protein is CASSLEGLANSPLHF.

The V call is TRBV6-2 or TRBV6-3, the J call TRBJ2-6; 9 positions agree with TRBD1. The CDR3 is 19 residues long. Germline V gene sequence: CDR1 MNHEY, CDR2 SVGEGT. The trim removed 4 bases at V and 0 bases at J, leaving 10 bases unmatched. CDR3 DNA sequence: TGTGCCAGCAGTTTATTCCGACAGGGGGTCTTCTCTGGGGCCAACGTCCTGACTTTC. Protein: CASSLFRQGVFSGANVLTF.

The chain carries TRBV9 and TRBJ1-4; no clear D. The ends were cut back, 5 bases at V and 3 bases at J, with 14 bases in the middle. CDR1 is SGDLS, CDR2 YYNGEE, per germline. This CDR3 has 15 residues. In DNA, the CDR3 is TGTGCCAGCAGTGCATGGGGAGAAGCTAATGAAAAACTGTTTTTT. The encoded protein is CASSAWGEANEKLFF.

The chain joins TRBV6-5 to TRBJ1-2; 8 bases are shared with TRBD1. The ends lost 7 bases at V and 13 bases at J; junction bases unmatched: 20. The germline V gene encodes CDR1 MNHEY and CDR2 SVGAGI. The CDR3 totals 15 residues. In DNA form, the CDR3 reads TGTGCCAGCAAATTAGAGGGGGGGACAGGCGCCGTCCGCACCTTC. It yields the protein CASKLEGGTGAVRTF.

This clone was recorded once. V gene TRBV28 combines with J gene TRBJ1-2; TRBD1 aligns across 8 bases. The CDR3 loop spans 13 amino acids. CDR1 is MDHEN, CDR2 SYDVKM, per germline. V was pared by 6 bases and J by 6 bases, with 6 bases of the junction left unmatched. The CDR3 nucleotides are TGTGCCAGCAGGCCGACAGGGGAAAATGGCTACACCTTC. This translates into CASRPTGENGYTF.

The CDR3 DNA reads TGTGCCTGCCGGGACAGGGTCAACGAGCAGTACTTC. It yields the protein CACRDRVNEQYF. This chain joins TRBV6-5 and TRBJ2-7; 9 bases fit TRBD1. Losses at the gene ends were 11 bases for V and 5 bases for J; bases not matched to a gene: 7. Germline lookup yields CDR1 MNHEY and CDR2 SVGAGI. CDR3 length equals 12 residues.

This chain connects TRBV7-6 to TRBJ2-7, with D perhaps TRBD1 (6 bases). CDR1 is SGHVS and CDR2 is FNYEAQ in the germline V gene. This CDR3 spans 14 amino acids. V lost 5 bases, J lost 0 bases, and 11 bases lay in between. CDR3 protein: CASSNRDNSYEQYF. Written as DNA, the CDR3 is TGTGCCAGCAGCAACCGGGACAACTCCTACGAGCAGTACTTC.

The chain couples TRBV19 to TRBJ1-4; D gene uncertain. V was trimmed by 3 bases and J by 7 bases, leaving 18 bases between them. The CDR3 runs 16 residues. Germline V lookup: CDR1 LNHDA, CDR2 SQIVND (reference sequence). The CDR3 protein is CASSMPSSRPFEKLFF. The DNA of the CDR3 is TGTGCCAGTAGTATGCCCTCGAGCCGTCCCTTTGAAAAACTGTTTTTT.

V usage is TRBV7-6 and J usage is TRBJ1-1; D unclear. Germline CDR1 reads SGHVS; CDR2 reads FNYEAQ. Between the trimmed V and J ends, which lost 1 base and 11 bases, there was a span of 14 bases. CDR3 length: 13 residues. CDR3 region: CASSLGGEVAAFF. The CDR3 nucleotides are TGTGCCAGCAGCTTAGGAGGAGAGGTTGCCGCTTTCTTT.

In its sample, this clone was seen once. CDR3 residues: CASSNGGPDTQYF. Here the CDR3 DNA reads TGTGCCAGCAGTAACGGAGGCCCAGATACGCAGTATTTT. The rearrangement uses TRBV6-6 and TRBJ2-3; possible D gene TRBD2, 5 bases. Germline loops: CDR1 MNHNY, CDR2 SVGAGI (reference sequence). V lost 5 bases, J lost 4 bases, and 10 bases lay in between. This CDR3 spans 13 amino acids.

The chain links TRBV30 to TRBJ2-7; 8 bases match TRBD1. The junction had 13 bases not matched to a gene; V was cut back by 6 bases and J by 6 bases. CDR3 length: 14 residues. CDR1 GTSNPN and CDR2 SVGIG come from the germline V gene (reference sequence). The CDR3 DNA reads TGTGCCTGTTCAGCCTTACGACAGGGGAGCGAGCAGTACTTC. Its protein is CACSALRQGSEQYF.

V usage is TRBV28 and J usage is TRBJ2-1; D perhaps matches TRBD2 (6 bases). CDR1 MDHEN and CDR2 SYDVKM come from the germline V gene. V was pared by 5 bases and J by 2 bases, with 13 bases between. The CDR3 contains 15 residues. CDR3 DNA sequence: TGTGCCAGCAGTCTAGGGAGGAGCGCCTACAATGAGCAGTTCTTC. Protein product: CASSLGRSAYNEQFF.

The genes are TRBV5-1 and TRBJ2-5, with unresolved D. CDR3 length: 14 amino acids. V was trimmed by 5 bases and J by 3 bases, leaving 14 bases between them. Germline V lookup: CDR1 SGHRS, CDR2 YFSETQ. DNA for the CDR3: TGCGCCAGCAGTGACGAGAGGCCCGAAGAGACCCAGTACTTC. Translating it yields CASSDERPEETQYF.